The entry below gives a single T cell receptor (beta chain) sequence along with its context. Its antigen is unknown. This sample was included in a study of blood T cells in healthy people across ages. In terms of origin and age, donors were healthy Caucasian individuals from Russia aged about 6 to 90. At least 6 million PBMCs were isolated per sample. Looked up from germline, CDR1 is DFQATT and CDR2 is SNEGSKA (reference sequence). The CDR3 length is 14 residues. V lost 6 bases and J lost 2, with 15 bases in between. Then a second PCR, running about 6 to 12 cycles, was carried out with a sample-barcoded 5' primer and a J-beta primer mix. TCRdb used MiXCR to reprocess the 5' RACE reads, holding one entry per CDR3 protein. The sample contains about 780,000 distinct CDR3 sequences, 46% of which appear only once. Study-wide findings and caveats: Diversity figures derived from one million T cells were judged to underestimate the true value.

This chain connects TRBV20-1 to TRBJ2-3; D unresolved. The sequence was collected from a man aged 80 or over in good health. Sequences were obtained from blood. The DNA of the CDR3 is TGCAGTGCCCAGGTCCAAATTTCCACAGATACGCAGTATTTT. It yields the protein CSAQVQISTDTQYF.